This T cell receptor (beta chain) was recorded in a study of T cell responses to AZD1222 COVID-19 vaccine. For this clone: The target antigen is unknown.

V lost 5 bases, J lost 0 bases, and 20 bases lay in between. This CDR3 contains 18 residues. In germline, CDR1 is SGHVS, CDR2 FNYEAQ. Points from the study as a whole: Repertoire samples came only from after the peak T cell response.

TCRdb's copy holds only in-frame clones and misses some; the assay was immunoSEQ multiplex PCR. The table has approximately 130,000 clones, 80% to 90% seen once. The clonotype comes from an adult who received the AZD1222 COVID-19 vaccine. V gene TRBV7-6 combines with J gene TRBJ1-5, with a possible D match to TRBD1 (5 bases). The sequencing used peripheral blood, collected 28 days after the second AZD1222 dose. The CDR3 DNA follows: TGTGCCAGCAGCCCCAATCCCCTGGGGGGGTATAGCAATCAGCCCCAGCATTTT. It codes for CASSPNPLGGYSNQPQHF.